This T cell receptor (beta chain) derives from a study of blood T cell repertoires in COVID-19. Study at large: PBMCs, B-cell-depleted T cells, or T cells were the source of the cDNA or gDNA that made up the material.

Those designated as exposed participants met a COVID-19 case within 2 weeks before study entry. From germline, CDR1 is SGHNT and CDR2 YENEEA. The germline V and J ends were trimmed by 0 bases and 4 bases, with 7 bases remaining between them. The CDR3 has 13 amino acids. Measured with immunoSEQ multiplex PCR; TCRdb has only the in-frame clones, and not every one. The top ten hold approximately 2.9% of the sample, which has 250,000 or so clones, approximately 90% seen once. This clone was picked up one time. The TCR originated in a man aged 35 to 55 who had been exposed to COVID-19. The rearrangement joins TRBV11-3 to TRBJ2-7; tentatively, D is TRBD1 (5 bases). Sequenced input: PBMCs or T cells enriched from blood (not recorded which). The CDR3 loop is CASSLEDNYEQYF. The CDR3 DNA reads TGTGCCAGCAGCTTAGAGGACAATTACGAGCAGTACTTC.